This is a list of T cell receptor beta chains from one sample in a study of T cell changes during pregnancy in multiple sclerosis. Method: immunoSEQ multiplex PCR; TCRdb's copy keeps in-frame clones and lacks some. The table records around 80,000 clones, about 90% of them present only once. Sequenced here: peripheral blood, sampled before pregnancy. The receptors originated from a female donor with multiple sclerosis, enrolled in a pregnancy study. CDR3s include the opening cysteine and the closing phenylalanine or tryptophan. D genes are given only for firm matches. Not every row has a clone size; where given, it reads once, few, many or a size class.

>TRBJ1-2|TRBD1|TRBV7-3|once
TGTGCCAGCAGCCCAGGGACGAACAGGGGTTATGGCTACACCTTC
CASSPGTNRGYGYTF
>TRBJ1-2|NA|TRBV5-8|few
TGTGCCAGCAGCTTTCCCAGGGCCGGGGGCTACACCTTC
CASSFPRAGGYTF
>TRBJ2-5|TRBD1|TRBV4-1|NA
TGCGCCAGCAGAGAAGCGGTTGGACAGGACCAAGAGACCCAGTACTTC
CASREAVGQDQETQYF
>TRBJ2-7|TRBD1|TRBV7-9|NA
TGTGCCAGCAGCATGACAGGGGCCTCCGAGCAGTACTTC
CASSMTGASEQYF
>TRBJ1-1|NA|TRBV5-4|NA
TGTGCCAGCAGCTTGGAAGGGACATACACTGAAGCTTTCTTT
CASSLEGTYTEAFF
>TRBJ2-1|NA|TRBV7-3|NA
TGTGCCAGCAGCTTGGATCTAGGAGACTACAATGAGCAGTTCTTC
CASSLDLGDYNEQFF
>TRBJ2-2|TRBD1|TRBV4-1|NA
TGCGCCAGCAGCCAAGATAGTGTGGGGGACAGTTATCCGGGGGAGCTGTTTTTT
CASSQDSVGDSYPGELFF
>TRBJ2-3|TRBD2|TRBV18|NA
TGTGCCAGCTCACCACCGTTACCCGGGGGGGCCGCAGATACGCAGTATTTT
CASSPPLPGGAADTQYF
>TRBJ1-6|NA|TRBV4-1|NA
TGCGCCAGCAGCCAAGACGAGGGGGTTGATTCACCCCTCCACTTT
CASSQDEGVDSPLHF
>TRBJ2-1|TRBD2|TRBV5-6|NA
TGTGCCAGCAGCTTCGGCGGGGGGGCTTACAATGAGCAGTTCTTC
CASSFGGGAYNEQFF
>TRBJ2-1|TRBD1|TRBV7-9|NA
TGTGCCAGCAGCTCACAGGGGGAAGAGTTCTTC
CASSSQGEEFF
>TRBJ2-3|TRBD1|TRBV5-6|NA
TGTGCCAGCAGCTTGTCGGGACAGGGGGTGTCAGATACGCAGTATTTT
CASSLSGQGVSDTQYF
>TRBJ2-1|TRBD2|TRBV7-8|NA
TGTGCCAGCAGCTTTAGGCTAGCGGGGGGCAATGAGCAGTTCTTC
CASSFRLAGGNEQFF
>TRBJ2-7|TRBD1|TRBV7-8|NA
TGTGCCAGCAGCTCCCCTTGGCGGACAGGGGTCAACCGAGTTACCGACTACGAGCAGTACTTC
CASSSPWRTGVNRVTDYEQYF
>TRBJ1-5|NA|TRBV19|once
TGTGCCAGTAGGGGGGGGGCTTTAAATCAGCCCCAGCATTTT
CASRGGALNQPQHF
>TRBJ1-2|NA|TRBV5-1|NA
TGCGCCAGCAGCTTGGACAGGGAGACAACATATGGCTACACCTTC
CASSLDRETTYGYTF
>TRBJ1-1|NA|TRBV4-1|NA
TGCGCCAGCAGTTTCGCCCAGGACTGGCAGACCAACACTGAAGCTTTCTTT
CASSFAQDWQTNTEAFF
>TRBJ1-5|NA|TRBV7-8|few
TGTGCCAGCAGCGCTGACAGCTATAGCAATCAGCCCCAGCATTTT
CASSADSYSNQPQHF
>TRBJ1-4|NA|TRBV7-6|NA
TGTGCCAGCAGCTTATCCTCGGGACGGGAGAATGAAAAACTGTTTTTT
CASSLSSGRENEKLFF
>TRBJ2-1|TRBD2|TRBV2|NA
TGTGCCAGCAGTTTGACTAGCGGGGGGGCGGATGAGCAGTTCTTC
CASSLTSGGADEQFF
>TRBJ2-3|NA|TRBV7-9|NA
TGTGCCAGCAGCTTAGTCGGCAGGGGCCGTGGGTTTGATACGCAGTATTTT
CASSLVGRGRGFDTQYF
>TRBJ1-5|NA|TRBV9|NA
TGTGCCAGCAGCGTATCAGGCTATAGCAATCAGCCCCAGCATTTT
CASSVSGYSNQPQHF
>TRBJ2-1|NA|TRBV4-1|NA
TGCGCCAGCAGCCAAGTATTACTAGAGGATGAGCAGTTCTTC
CASSQVLLEDEQFF
>TRBJ1-5|NA|TRBV7-9|NA
TGTGCCAGCAGCTTAGGTGAGACTCTTTGGAATCAGCCCCAGCATTTT
CASSLGETLWNQPQHF
>TRBJ1-6|TRBD1|TRBV19|NA
TGTGCCAGTAGTATCGGCCGGTACAGGGGAACGAAACTCACCCTCCACTTT
CASSIGRYRGTKLTLHF
>TRBJ1-1|TRBD1|TRBV20-1|NA
TGCAGCATGGACAGGGAAGCTTTCTTT
CSMDREAFF
>TRBJ2-6|NA|TRBV9|NA
TGTGCCAGCAGCGTTACTCAGGGCTCTGGGGCCAACGTCCTGACTTTC
CASSVTQGSGANVLTF
>TRBJ1-5|NA|TRBV6-1|NA
TGTGCCAGCAGCGGGACTAATCAGCCCCAGCATTTT
CASSGTNQPQHF
>TRBJ2-3|NA|TRBV6-6|NA
TGTGCCAGCAGCCATCCAGGGAAATTGGGCACAGATACGCAGTATTTT
CASSHPGKLGTDTQYF
>TRBJ2-7|TRBD2|TRBV30|NA
TGTGCCTGGACTAGCGGAGGTCTCTACGAGCAGTACTTC
CAWTSGGLYEQYF
>TRBJ1-3|NA|TRBV9|once
TGTGCCAGCAGCGTAAAGTCAGTATCCTCTGGAAACACCATATATTTT
CASSVKSVSSGNTIYF
>TRBJ2-1|TRBD2|TRBV9|once
TGTGCCAGCAGCGCCACTAGCGGGAGGTACAATGAGCAGTTCTTC
CASSATSGRYNEQFF
>TRBJ1-2|NA|TRBV30|NA
TGTGCCTGGAGTGGATGGGGCAGGGCTCCAGGCTACACCTTC
CAWSGWGRAPGYTF
>TRBJ2-5|TRBD2|TRBV2|NA
TGTGCCAGCCGAGGGACTAGCTGGGAGACCCAGTACTTC
CASRGTSWETQYF
>TRBJ1-5|NA|TRBV6-5|NA
TGTGCCAGCAGTGAGAAAAGCAATCAGCCCCAGCATTTT
CASSEKSNQPQHF
>TRBJ1-2|TRBD1|TRBV5-6|NA
TGTGCCAGCAGCTTGAATGACAGGGGTCTAATCTATGGCTACACCTTC
CASSLNDRGLIYGYTF
>TRBJ2-5|TRBD1|TRBV6-1|NA
TGTGCCAGCAGTGGGGACCCGGGACAGGGGCACTTC
CASSGDPGQGHF
>TRBJ2-7|NA|TRBV10-3|NA
TGTGCCATCAGTGAAGGGGCCCCCTACGAGCAGTACTTC
CAISEGAPYEQYF
>TRBJ2-5|NA|TRBV9|NA
TGTGCCAGCAGCGAGCAAACAGGGTTCGGTGAGACCCAGTACTTC
CASSEQTGFGETQYF
>TRBJ1-1|NA|TRBV7-2|NA
TGTGCCAGCAGCTTACTCCGTCCGAACACTGAAGCTTTCTTT
CASSLLRPNTEAFF
>TRBJ2-2|NA|TRBV19|NA
TGTGCCAGTAGTTCTACAGGGTTGGGGACCGGGGAGCTGTTTTTT
CASSSTGLGTGELFF
>TRBJ2-3|TRBD2|TRBV7-3|NA
TGTGCCAGCAGCCCCGACGGGGGGGCCCATACGCAGTATTTT
CASSPDGGAHTQYF
>TRBJ1-1|NA|TRBV7-9|NA
TGTGCCAGCAGCCAATTAGCCACTGAAGCTTTCTTT
CASSQLATEAFF
>TRBJ1-2|TRBD1|TRBV5-8|medium-sized
TGTGCCAGCAGCTCGGCGACAGGGACTAACTATGGCTACACCTTC
CASSSATGTNYGYTF
>TRBJ2-6|NA|TRBV9|NA
TGTGCCAGCAGCGTAAATCGGCGACTCGGGGCCAACGTCCTGACTTTC
CASSVNRRLGANVLTF
>TRBJ1-3|NA|TRBV4-2|NA
TGTGCCAGCAGCCACCCTTCGGGAAACACCATATATTTT
CASSHPSGNTIYF
>TRBJ1-6|NA|TRBV9|few
TGTGCCAGCAGCGTAGAAACAGCTGCTAATTCACCCCTCCACTTT
CASSVETAANSPLHF
>TRBJ2-3|TRBD2|TRBV5-1|NA
TGCGCCTGTAGCGGGGGGGCTGATACGCAGTATTTT
CACSGGADTQYF
>TRBJ2-3|NA|TRBV13|NA
TGTGCCAGCAGCGCCGGGACTGCAGCTACAGGTACGCAGTATTTT
CASSAGTAATGTQYF
>TRBJ1-1|NA|TRBV18|once
TGTGCCAGCTCGGCACAGGGATCGGTCACTGAAGCTTTCTTT
CASSAQGSVTEAFF
>TRBJ2-1|TRBD2|TRBV11-2|NA
TGTGCCAGCAGGGGGACTAGCGAGGTTAATGAGCAGTTCTTC
CASRGTSEVNEQFF
>TRBJ2-5|TRBD2|TRBV5-1|NA
TGCGCCAGCAGCACCAATCTAGCGGGGGGTCCCTGGTGGCAAGAGACCCAGTACTTC
CASSTNLAGGPWWQETQYF